This TCR beta chain was found in a study of blood T cell repertoires in COVID-19. This CDR3 spans 13 amino acids. J gave up 7 bases and V 3 bases, and 2 bases lay outside the gene matches. Germline V gives CDR1 SEHNR, CDR2 FQNEAQ (reference sequence). Methods used by the authors: By means of reference gene primer amplification, nucleated cell counts were estimated. The assay was immunoSEQ multiplex PCR, and TCRdb's table has in-frame clones only and misses some. V and J calls and clone size are those listed in that table; D and trimming were worked out from the DNA. The table shows a few hundred thousand clones, with approximately 90% occurring only once.

This receptor was identified in a woman aged 25 to 39 with COVID-19, enrolled during active disease. Material: peripheral blood. The chain combines TRBV7-9 with TRBJ1-4; 7 bases agree with TRBD1. Written as DNA, the CDR3 is TGTGCCAGCAGCTTCAACAGGGGTGAAAAACTGTTTTTT. This gives the protein CASSFNRGEKLFF.